This T cell receptor (beta chain) was recorded in a study of T cells after yellow fever vaccination. Study-wide points: Faster peaking, at day 5 versus 15, marked a secondary response that was weaker. Booster sampling recovered most clones from primary vaccination (under 98% CD4, around 88% CD8).

CDR1 MGHDK and CDR2 SYGVNS come from the germline V gene. V lost 2 bases to trimming and J lost 2 bases, with 7 bases between them. There are 14 residues in the CDR3. TCRdb analysed the 5' RACE reads with MiXCR anew, one entry per CDR3 protein. Seen here are roughly 310,000 distinct CDR3 sequences, 3.6% observed once, and the top ten hold around 20%. Ten or more counts support this clonotype. As yet, its antigen is unknown. The specimen was PBMCs, collected on the day of the yellow fever booster vaccination. The genes are TRBV25-1 and TRBJ1-5; D gene unclear. This receptor was obtained from a man aged 18 to 29 who received the YFV17D yellow fever vaccine. For the CDR3, the DNA is TGTGCCAGCAGTGAAGGGGAAGGCAATCAGCCCCAGCATTTT. It yields the protein CASSEGEGNQPQHF.